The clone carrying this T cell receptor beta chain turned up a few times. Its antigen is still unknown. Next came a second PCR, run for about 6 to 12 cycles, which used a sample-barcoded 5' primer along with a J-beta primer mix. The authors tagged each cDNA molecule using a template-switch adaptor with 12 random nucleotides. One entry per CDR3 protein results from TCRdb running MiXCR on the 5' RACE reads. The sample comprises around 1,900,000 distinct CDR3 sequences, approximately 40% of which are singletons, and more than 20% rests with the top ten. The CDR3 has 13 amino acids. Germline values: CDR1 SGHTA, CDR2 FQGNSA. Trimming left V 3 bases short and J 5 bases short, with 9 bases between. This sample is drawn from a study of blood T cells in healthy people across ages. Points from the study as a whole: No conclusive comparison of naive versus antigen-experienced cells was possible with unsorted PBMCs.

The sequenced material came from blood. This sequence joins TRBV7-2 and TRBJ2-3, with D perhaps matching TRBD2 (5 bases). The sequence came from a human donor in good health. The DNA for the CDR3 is TGTGCCAGCAGCTTTCTAGCAGTAGATACGCAGTATTTT. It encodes CASSFLAVDTQYF.